The clone carrying this TCR beta chain was observed many times. The investigators amplified TCR beta CDR3 regions from RNA transcripts. Primed by the HTBI set, a first-round RT-PCR was run on the TCR CDR3. From the multiplex PCR reads, TCRdb called clonotypes with MiXCR, one entry per CDR3 protein. This sample has some 360,000 distinct CDR3 sequences, with more than 11% found just once. This sample is drawn from a study of T cells in Graves' hyperthyroidism and ophthalmopathy. Trimming took 2 bases from V and 0 from J, leaving 7 bases between them. This CDR3 has 15 residues. Germline CDR1 is SGHNT and CDR2 is YENEEA.

The sequenced sample was blood. The chain links TRBV11-3 to TRBJ2-2; no firm D call. The receptor was isolated from a woman aged 60 to 75 with Graves' hyperthyroidism. As DNA, the CDR3 is TGTGCCAGCAGCTTAAGACCTGCGAACACCGGGGAGCTGTTTTTT. Its protein is CASSLRPANTGELFF. The complete variable domain, with remaining parts taken from reference TRBV11-3 and TRBJ2-2, reads EAGVVQSPRYKIIEKKQPVAFWCNPISGHNTLYWYLQNLGQGPELLIRYENEEAVDDSQLPKDRFSAERLKGVDSTLKIQPAELGDSAVYLCASSLRPANTGELFFGEGSRLTVL.